This T cell receptor (beta chain) appears in the sequencing data of a study of PD-L1 blockade in urothelial cancer (dated 2017 in TCRdb). In terms of the full investigation: Therapy was started in about 2014 for all patients, and atezolizumab 1,200 mg was administered intravenously every 3 weeks. About nine tenths of the roughly 29 patients were identified as males with urothelial cancer of bladder origin, and a prior smoking history was reported by 18 of 29 patients. Patients had an ECOG performance status of 0 or 1 and had received between 0 and 3 prior chemotherapy regimens. Blood samples were analyzed at two time points: 3 weeks after treatment start (second dose) and 6 weeks after treatment start. Blood samples gave a median of 141,255 T cells and under 85,000 unique TCRs, with a median clonality of around 0.074. The study was an exploratory multi-omic analysis of somatic, immune and clinical correlates of response to PD-L1 blockade with atezolizumab in urothelial cancer. Pretreatment tumor samples and matched peripheral blood, collected serially before and after atezolizumab treatment, underwent TCR sequencing. Durable clinical benefit was defined as a progression-free survival longer than 6 months, and TCR features were additionally tested against progression-free survival and overall survival. In the same patients, whole exome sequencing and RNA sequencing of pretreatment tumors were performed in addition to TCR sequencing. Durable clinical benefit was achieved by nine patients and was not achieved by 20 patients. Pretreatment blood TCR-seq was available for 30 or so patients, at least one posttreatment blood collection was obtained for approximately 25 patients, and tumor TCR-seq was available for approximately 25 patients.

Of note for this clone: Its recognized antigen is unknown. Within one base of it there is no much larger clone, and no base qualities were kept.

The paper as a whole reports these results and caveats: Patients with durable benefit showed greater expansion of tumor-associated TCR clones in peripheral blood 3 weeks after starting treatment (n ≈ 23, p = 0.022). Improved progression-free and overall survival was associated with having pretreatment peripheral blood TCR clonality below the median. Small sample size (n of about 29) and many exploratory analyses mean the results are intended to be hypothesis-generating.

Synthetic TCR analog templates were spiked into each PCR so that absolute template abundance could be estimated from read counts. The immunoSEQ assay used bias-controlled V and J gene primers to amplify TCRbeta CDR3 regions from genomic DNA. Rearranged TCRbeta segments were sequenced at approximately 20X coverage. In the authors' own workflow: Clustering was used to correct sequencing errors, and CDR3s were annotated against IMGT so that V, D and J genes could be assigned. Only productive TCRbeta rearrangements were used in downstream analyses, excluding out-of-frame or stop-codon sequences. Clonality was calculated as one minus the Shannon entropy normalized by the log of the number of unique productive sequences. Fisher's exact test with Benjamini-Hochberg correction, at a threshold of adjusted p below 0.01, was used to find clones that differed between time points or between blood and tumor. In TCRdb, the immuneACCESS table is reduced to in-frame sequences with V and J assigned. These tables do not hold every clone; where another copy was compared, an unresolved V gene accounts for under half, and the others remain unexplained. V, J and clone size derive from that table, while D and trimming were established from the DNA sequence. Recorded for this sample are some 84,000 clones; about 81% of them occurred a single time. Of the sample, roughly 9.5% falls within the top ten clones.

The cohort comprised fewer than 35 patients with locally advanced or metastatic urothelial carcinoma treated at Memorial Sloan Kettering on a trial protocol. Peripheral blood mononuclear cells were collected pretreatment and during treatment, with between 1 and 8 total time points obtained per patient. The Qiagen DNeasy Blood extraction kit was used to purify genomic DNA from total PBMCs and tumor samples. Collected pretreatment and during treatment, PBMCs were isolated and stored as previously described. This clonotype was sampled from a man between 65 and 80 years old with urothelial cancer. The sequencing used PBMCs, collected around atezolizumab (anti-PD-L1) treatment.

The DNA sequence is TGTGCCAGCAGTTCCTCCCGACTAGCGGGAGGGCCTGTGGGCACAGATACGCAGTATTTT. Translated, it gives CASSSSRLAGGPVGTDTQYF. The receptor chain draws on TRBV27 and TRBJ2-3; 14 bases in between match TRBD2. V lost 4 bases and J lost 1 base, and the count of bases not matched to a germline gene is 13. The CDR1 and CDR2 encoded by the germline V gene (reference sequence) are MNHEY and SMNVEV. The CDR3 has 20 amino acids, counting the end cysteine and phenylalanine. This entry keeps only the CDR3 DNA: 60 bases, framed from base 1.